This T cell receptor beta chain was sequenced in a study of blood T cell repertoires in COVID-19. Across the whole study: COVID-19 samples, acute and convalescent, were from the United States, Italy and Spain. T cells, B-cell-depleted T cells, or PBMCs provided the cDNA or gDNA that served as material.

Original handling: Amplifying reference gene primers gave estimates of nucleated cell counts. Produced via immunoSEQ multiplex PCR; TCRdb's table is partial and in-frame only. The V and J calls and clone size come from that table; D and trimming were worked out from the DNA. In the table there are about 180,000 clones, 70% to 90% of which are singletons. The length of the CDR3 is 16 residues. Germline trimming cut 2 bases from V and 7 bases from J; bases unmatched to any gene: 7. Germline V gives CDR1 SEHNR, CDR2 FQNEAQ (reference sequence). It was during active infection that Seattle patients were enrolled and then longitudinally followed.

The clonotype was recovered from a woman in her forties or fifties with COVID-19, enrolled during active disease. The specimen was peripheral blood. The chain uses TRBV7-9 and TRBJ2-1, with 11 bases identical to TRBD2. This CDR3 reads CASSLPLAGGKNEQFF. As DNA, the CDR3 is TGTGCCAGCAGCTTACCGCTAGCGGGGGGAAAGAATGAGCAGTTCTTC.